The 25 T cell receptor beta chains in this list originate from one sample, sequenced in a study of CD8 T cells in ankylosing spondylitis. TCRdb called the 5' RACE reads again in MiXCR, with one record for every CDR3 protein. The data show approximately 40,000 distinct CDR3 sequences, with about 6% seen just once and less than 15% held by the top ten. The sequenced material came from blood, either unsorted or a sorted T cell fraction (not recorded which). The receptors derive from a male donor with ankylosing spondylitis or in good health (not recorded which).

This clonotype was detected many times. The genes are TRBV15 and TRBJ2-5; D is ambiguous. The CDR3 loop spans 16 amino acids. V lost 2 bases, J lost 0 bases, and 13 bases lay in between. Germline CDR1 reads LNHNV; CDR2 reads YYDKDF (reference sequence). The CDR3 protein is CATSRQPHADQETQYF. The CDR3 nucleotides read TGTGCCACCAGCAGACAACCTCATGCGGACCAAGAGACCCAGTACTTC.

This clonotype came up many times. The chain couples TRBV10-3 to TRBJ2-3, with a tentative D call TRBD1 (6 bases). Trimming took off 4 bases at V and 2 bases at J, with 13 bases between the two ends. Germline lookup yields CDR1 ENHRY and CDR2 SYGVKD. The CDR3 is 15 amino acids. CDR3 in DNA: TGTGCCATCAGTGGGACAGATTATCCCACAGATACGCAGTATTTT. Amino acids: CAISGTDYPTDTQYF.

This clonotype showed up many times. The chain couples TRBV20-1 to TRBJ1-6; 7 nucleotides match TRBD1. The CDR3 runs to 18 residues. The trim removed 3 bases at V and 0 bases at J, leaving 11 bases unmatched. The germline CDR1 and CDR2 sequences are DFQATT and SNEGSKA (reference sequence). CDR3 in DNA: TGCAGTGCTAGGACCGGGACAGAGCAAAGCTCCTATAATTCACCCCTCCACTTT. It is translated as CSARTGTEQSSYNSPLHF.

This clonotype was seen many times. V is TRBV3-1 and J is TRBJ2-5; tentatively, D is TRBD2 (6 bases). Germline assignment: CDR1 LGHDT and CDR2 YNNKEL (reference sequence). There are 15 residues in the CDR3. The ends were cut back, 3 bases at V and 7 bases at J, with 18 bases in the middle. In DNA, the CDR3 is TGTGCCAGCAGCCATTCCGGGCGGGACCTCGGGACCCAGTACTTC. Translated: CASSHSGRDLGTQYF.

This clonotype was detected many times. This chain links TRBV7-9 with TRBJ2-1, with D possibly matching TRBD1 (6 bases). Per germline, CDR1 SEHNR and CDR2 FQNEAQ (reference sequence). This CDR3 is built from 17 residues. V lost 9 bases and J lost 9, with 30 bases in between. The CDR3 coding sequence is TGTGCCAGTCGGCGGCCTCTTGGACAGTCCTCACACAGTGAGCAGTTCTTC. It specifies CASRRPLGQSSHSEQFF. Variable domain in full (rest from reference TRBV7-9 and TRBJ2-1): DTGVSQNPRHKITKRGQNVTFRCDPISEHNRLYWYRQTLGQGPEFLTYFQNEAQLEKSRLLSDRFSAERPKGSFSTLEIQRTEQGDSAMYLCASRRPLGQSSHSEQFFGPGTRLTVL.

This clonotype was picked up many times. The chain has TRBV9 and TRBJ2-7, with 9 positions matching TRBD2. V dropped 0 bases and J dropped 2; count of bases not matched to a gene: 6. Germline loops: CDR1 SGDLS, CDR2 YYNGEE. CDR3 length equals 16 residues. The DNA for the CDR3 is TGTGCCAGCAGCGTAGGGCTGGCGGGAGGGCCCTACGAGCAGTACTTC. It yields the protein CASSVGLAGGPYEQYF.

At least ten counts were recorded for this clonotype. The V gene is TRBV19, the J gene TRBJ1-2; 8 bases line up with TRBD1. The germline V gene encodes CDR1 LNHDA and CDR2 SQIVND (reference sequence). Unmatched junction bases numbered 12, after V lost 11 bases and J lost 4 bases. CDR3 length equals 14 residues. The CDR3 here is CAGSPGQGRYGYTF. Here the CDR3 DNA reads TGTGCCGGATCCCCTGGACAGGGCCGCTATGGCTACACCTTC.

In this sample, this clonotype turned up many times. The CDR3 sequence is CSAINHNGGPLGGELFF. The CDR3 DNA is TGCAGTGCTATAAACCACAATGGGGGGCCTCTCGGAGGGGAGCTGTTTTTT. The rearrangement uses TRBV20-1 and TRBJ2-2, with D perhaps given as TRBD1 or TRBD2 (6 bases each). Trimming pared 4 bases from V and 8 bases from J, leaving 26 bases between. From germline, CDR1 is DFQATT and CDR2 SNEGSKA (reference sequence). This CDR3 contains 17 residues.

This clonotype was seen ten or more times. The rearrangement links TRBV6-5 to TRBJ1-5, with TRBD1 as a possible D gene (5 bases). The CDR3 contains 14 residues. In germline, CDR1 is MNHEY, CDR2 SVGAGI. Deletions cut 2 bases from V and 7 bases from J, with 12 bases between. As DNA, the CDR3 is TGTGCCAGCAGTTACATCAGGGATGGCCAGCCCCAGCATTTT. This gives the protein CASSYIRDGQPQHF.

The table lists this clonotype with many counts. V and J are TRBV20-1 and TRBJ2-1; TRBD1 is a possible D gene (6 bases). The V end lost 6 bases, the J end lost 2 bases, and 11 bases lay between the germline ends. Germline CDR1 DFQATT, CDR2 SNEGSKA (reference sequence). The CDR3 spans 13 residues. This chain's CDR3 is CSARTVTYNEQFF. The CDR3 coding sequence is TGCAGTGCCAGGACAGTAACCTACAATGAGCAGTTCTTC.

This clonotype was detected ten times or more. This chain joins TRBV5-1 and TRBJ2-7, with a weak D call TRBD2 (5 bases). The ends were cut back, 3 bases at V and 3 bases at J, with 13 bases in the middle. Per the germline V gene, CDR1 is SGHRS and CDR2 is YFSETQ. This CDR3 comprises 14 residues. The chain's CDR3 is CASSSGPEDYEQYF. The CDR3 nucleotides are TGCGCCAGCAGCTCAGGACCGGAGGACTACGAGCAGTACTTC.

This clonotype came up many times. The chain employs TRBV7-9 and TRBJ2-7; no definite D call. Germline V gene lookup returns CDR1 SEHNR and CDR2 FQNEAQ (reference sequence). CDR3 length: 12 amino acids. Trimming cost V 4 bases and J 1 base, with 5 bases left between them. The CDR3 loop reads CASSSRSYEQYF. CDR3 DNA: TGTGCCAGCAGCTCCCGTTCCTACGAGCAGTACTTC.

This clonotype was seen at least ten times. V and J are TRBV6-5 and TRBJ2-1; D possibly corresponds to TRBD2 (6 bases). Per the germline V gene, CDR1 is MNHEY and CDR2 is SVGAGI. With 2 bases removed from V and 4 bases from J, the gap between germline ends came to 12 bases. CDR3 size: 15 residues. The DNA for the CDR3 is TGTGCCAGCAGTTACGCGGGGAGGATTTACAATGAGCAGTTCTTC. As protein: CASSYAGRIYNEQFF.

This clonotype was recorded at least ten times. J is TRBJ2-5 and V is TRBV12-3 or TRBV12-4; 9 positions match TRBD1. Unmatched junction bases numbered 4, after V lost 3 bases and J lost 5 bases. The CDR3 sequence is 14 residues long. CDR3 sequence: CASSLTGGMETQYF. In nucleotides, the CDR3 is TGTGCCAGCAGTTTGACAGGGGGTATGGAGACCCAGTACTTC.

Turning to this clonotype: This likely comes from a read error, as the CDR3 has no conserved phenylalanine or tryptophan at its end. The DNA is omitted, as the CDR3 cannot be located on it reliably, and the CDR3 follows TCRdb's listing. The chain combines TRBV20-1 with TRBJ1-2. The CDR3 spans 8 residues, counting both ends. From germline, CDR1 is DFQATT and CDR2 SNEGSKA (reference sequence). CDR3 loop: CKVVRSWG.

This rearrangement joins TRBV11-1 to TRBJ2-2; D is undetermined. The germline V gene has CDR1 SGHAT and CDR2 FQDESV (reference sequence). Trimming stripped 9 bases from V and 6 bases from J, with 14 bases between. The CDR3 contains 13 residues. CDR3 nucleotide sequence: TGTGCCAGGGGCCCTGGGGTTTCCGGGGAGCTGTTTTTT. Translated, it gives CARGPGVSGELFF. Full variable domain (rest looked up from reference TRBV11-1 and TRBJ2-2): EAEVAQSPRYKITEKSQAVAFWCDPISGHATLYWYRQILGQGPELLVQFQDESVVDDSQLPKDRFSAERLKGVDSTLKIQPAELGDSAMYLCARGPGVSGELFFGEGSRLTVL.

In this sample, this clonotype turned up many times. This chain joins TRBV14 and TRBJ1-2; D remains unclear. The V end was cut by 1 base, the J end by 4 bases, with 7 bases between. Germline lookup yields CDR1 SGHDN and CDR2 FVKESK. The CDR3 is 13 amino acids. CDR3 DNA sequence: TGTGCCAGCAGCCAAGGGGCCTTCTATGGCTACACCTTC. Translated: CASSQGAFYGYTF.

This clonotype was detected ten times or more. The genes are TRBV7-9 and TRBJ2-7; the D gene is possibly TRBD1 (5 bases). The CDR3 sequence is 15 residues long. The V end was cut by 1 base, the J end by 3 bases, with 13 bases between. CDR1 and CDR2 from the germline V gene are SEHNR and FQNEAQ (reference sequence). The CDR3 sequence: CASSLGTTLLYEQYF. The CDR3, as DNA: TGTGCCAGCAGCTTAGGGACAACGCTACTCTACGAGCAGTACTTC.

This clonotype was observed many times. V gene TRBV19 combines with J gene TRBJ2-1; TRBD1 matches at 9 bases. CDR1 is LNHDA and CDR2 is SQIVND in the germline V gene (reference sequence). CDR3 size: 17 residues. V was clipped by 4 bases and J by 2 bases; unmatched bases: 9. The CDR3 loop reads CASSKKGQGDTYNEQFF. The CDR3 DNA sequence: TGTGCCAGTAGTAAGAAGGGACAGGGTGATACCTACAATGAGCAGTTCTTC.

The sample holds many counts of this clonotype. V and J are TRBV5-1 and TRBJ1-5; D call uncertain. V lost 0 bases and J 5 bases, leaving 6 bases between the germline ends. The V gene's germline CDR1 is SGHRS and CDR2 YFSETQ. The CDR3 runs 13 residues. CDR3 nucleotides: TGCGCCAGCAGCTTGGGAGGTCATCAGCCCCAGCATTTT. This codes for CASSLGGHQPQHF.

V is TRBV29-1 and J is TRBJ2-7, with a tentative D call TRBD1 (6 bases). The CDR3 runs 11 residues. The V end was cut by 5 bases, the J end by 4 bases, with 9 bases between. Germline assignment: CDR1 SQVTM and CDR2 ANQGSEA. DNA for the CDR3: TGCAGCGTTTCACAGGGATACGAGCAGTACTTC. Translation: CSVSQGYEQYF.

In its sample, this clonotype was seen many times. This chain joins TRBV18 and TRBJ2-4, with TRBD2 as a possible D gene (5 bases). V lost 3 bases, J lost 0 bases, and 6 bases lay in between. Germline V gene data show CDR1 as KGHSH and CDR2 as LQKENI. The CDR3 loop spans 14 amino acids. The CDR3 DNA follows: TGTGCCAGCTCACCCGGGGTAGCCAAAAACATTCAGTACTTC. Protein: CASSPGVAKNIQYF.

This clonotype was detected ten times or more. The chain combines TRBV9 with TRBJ2-2; no firm D call. There are 11 residues in the CDR3. Germline CDR1 is SGDLS and CDR2 is YYNGEE. The germline V and J ends were trimmed by 2 bases and 6 bases, with 2 bases remaining between them. CDR3 sequence (DNA): TGTGCCAGCAGCGTTGCCGGGGAGCTGTTTTTT. Translated, it gives CASSVAGELFF.

This clonotype has just a few counts. The V call is TRBV10-3, the J call TRBJ1-2; D not resolved. This CDR3 is 14 amino acids long. V lost 3 bases and J lost 8, with 16 bases in between. Germline V gene sequence: CDR1 ENHRY, CDR2 SYGVKD. DNA of the CDR3: TGTGCCATCAGTGATAGGGCCTCCACGGAGGGCTACACCTTC. Translating gives CAISDRASTEGYTF.

This clonotype was seen at least ten times. This sequence joins TRBV13 and TRBJ2-1; the D gene could be TRBD1 or TRBD2 (5 bases each). V lost 5 bases, J lost 0 bases, and 11 bases lay in between. Germline lookup yields CDR1 PRHDT and CDR2 FYEKMQ (reference sequence). There are 15 residues in the CDR3. CDR3 region: CASSPLGGSYNEQFF. CDR3 in DNA: TGTGCCAGCAGCCCCCTTGGGGGCTCCTACAATGAGCAGTTCTTC.